This T cell receptor beta chain was found in a study of T cells after posttransplantation cyclophosphamide (dated by TCRdb to the mid-2010s). About the study as a whole: Using TRB sequencing, the study followed how the T cell repertoire rebuilt after myeloablative bone marrow transplantation with posttransplantation cyclophosphamide given as GVHD prophylaxis. Antigen receptor sequencing covered samples from some 35 PTCy-treated patients and some 15 of their related bone marrow donors. Blood from all 34 PTCy patients with 1-year posttransplant specimens was subjected to TRB sequencing. In 3 patients, up to 3 additional blood samples taken between 2 and 5.2 years after transplant also underwent TRB sequencing, as did pretransplant blood from several patients. Because TRA and TRB clonality correlated tightly in ten or so samples, later TCR analyses were limited to TRB. Public TRB sequences were checked against a database of over 3,500 sequences associated with responses to pathogens, tumor antigens, self-antigens and alloantigens.

Genomic DNA was used for TRB sequencing, which was performed with the immunoSEQ assay at survey resolution or with the hsTCRB kit. Turning to the authors' computational methods: Initial read processing used immunoSEQ software, and repertoire analyses used the LymphoSeq R package. Clonality was computed as 1 minus normalized Shannon entropy; Gini coefficient was also calculated for each TRB dataset. To infer phenotypes in unsorted samples, TRB sequences from sorted subsets of the recipient or donor were mapped onto the unsorted samples of the same recipient. As stored in TCRdb, this immuneACCESS dataset retains in-frame rearrangements with V and J assigned. A fraction of the clones does not appear; measured against another copy, unresolved V genes explain less than half of the discrepancy, and the remainder lacks a known reason. V and J calls and clone size come straight from that table; D and trimming were deduced from the DNA. In this sample, 2,300 or so clones appear, none counted once only. Of the sample, approximately 25% is held by the ten largest clones.

This clone has a count of ten or more. Its target antigen remains unknown. Within one base of it there is no much larger clone, and no base qualities were kept. The research as a whole found: The TRB repertoires of T cells infiltrating skin or the GI tract showed only limited overlap with the TRB repertoires found in blood. Across the approximately 46 patients, TRB clonality was highly associated with recipient CMV seropositivity and CMV reactivation, and diversity with PTCy was similar to that in the CNI/methotrexate controls. Donor-recipient similarity was low at 1-2 months but rose over the first year, and later blood repertoires were often dominated by donor CD8+ memory clones.

In light of the paper, this sample's treatment or condition label describes: high-dose cyclophosphamide on days +3 and +4 as single-agent GVHD prophylaxis. Patients in the PTCy group got busulfan and fludarabine conditioning, a marrow graft from a related or unrelated donor, and cyclophosphamide on days +3 and +4. PTCy-treated patients were drawn from a prospective multi-institutional clinical trial. Mononuclear cells from peripheral blood and bone marrow were separated by Ficoll-Hypaque density centrifugation and then cryopreserved. According to the germline V gene, CDR1 reads SGHTA and CDR2 reads FQGNSA. Inclusive of the bounding cysteine and phenylalanine, the CDR3 is 16 residues long. Only the CDR3 part of the read is kept: 48 bases, read in frame from the first base. The junction carries 20 bases between V and J, which are trimmed by 1 base and 8 bases respectively.

Specimen: PBMCs, collected after an allogeneic stem cell transplant with post-transplant cyclophosphamide. This sequence was found in a female patient between 60 and 69 years old who received an allogeneic stem cell transplant from an unrelated donor, was CMV-positive, and had acute GVHD only. Following a transplant, some T cells may be graft donor cells, not patient cells. The chain links TRBV7-2 with TRBJ1-2; TRBD1 is possibly the D segment (6 matching bases). The DNA reads TGTGCCAGCAGCTTAGGGGGGAGGGCAGGGGCTGTAGGCTACACCTTC. This gives the protein CASSLGGRAGAVGYTF.